These 7 T cell receptor beta chains were sequenced from one sample in a study of cytomegalovirus exposure and HLA in healthy donors. Only in-frame clones appear in the TCRdb table, and some are missing; sequencing was by immunoSEQ multiplex PCR. The sample lists 150,000 to 250,000 clones; around 80% were seen once. Sequenced sample: PBMCs. These receptors all stem from a woman in her 30s in good health and CMV-seropositive.

The gene calls are TRBV27 and TRBJ2-7; 13 bases fit TRBD2. After removal of 5 bases from V and 6 bases from J, the junction contained 7 bases not matched to a gene. The CDR3 sequence is 15 residues long. The germline V gene has CDR1 MNHEY and CDR2 SMNVEV (reference sequence). The CDR3 protein is CASSQPGLAGSEQYF. Here the CDR3 DNA reads TGTGCCAGCAGTCAACCGGGACTAGCGGGATCCGAGCAGTACTTC.

The chain is built from TRBV9 and TRBJ2-2, with 14 bases aligning to TRBD2. Germline V gene sequence: CDR1 SGDLS, CDR2 YYNGEE. V was pared by 2 bases and J by 1 base, with 7 bases of the junction left unmatched. This CDR3 contains 19 residues. The CDR3 is CASSVPGLAGDLNTGELFF. The CDR3 nucleotides are TGTGCCAGCAGCGTCCCGGGACTAGCGGGGGACCTGAACACCGGGGAGCTGTTTTTT.

The J gene is TRBJ1-2, the V gene TRBV2; 9 nucleotides line up with TRBD1. Per the germline V gene, CDR1 is SNHLY and CDR2 is FYNNEI. Trimming removed 7 bases from V and 0 bases from J; junction bases left unmatched: 9. CDR3 length: 16 amino acids. The CDR3 region has the DNA TGTGCCAGCATTCAGGACAGGGGACTGACTAACTATGGCTACACCTTC. Translated: CASIQDRGLTNYGYTF.

The V and J genes are TRBV27 and TRBJ2-7; 7 nucleotides match TRBD2. The CDR3 contains 16 residues. The ends lost 6 bases at V and 3 bases at J; junction bases unmatched: 14. CDR1 is MNHEY, CDR2 SMNVEV, per germline (reference sequence). The CDR3 nucleotides read TGTGCCAGCAGGGACCTCTCGGGAGGTAAGGTCTACGAGCAGTACTTC. Translating gives CASRDLSGGKVYEQYF.

The V call is TRBV9, the J call TRBJ2-7; TRBD2 matches at 11 bases. The CDR3 has 17 amino acids. CDR1 SGDLS and CDR2 YYNGEE come from the germline V gene. J was trimmed by 4 bases and V by 0 bases; bases with no gene match: 9. This CDR3 is CASSVVAGGPGTYEQYF. CDR3 DNA sequence: TGTGCCAGCAGCGTAGTAGCGGGAGGGCCTGGGACTTACGAGCAGTACTTC.

Regarding this clone: Other DNA sequences in the sample encode the same CDR3. The chain joins TRBV5-1 to TRBJ1-1; D might be TRBD1 (6 bases). The CDR3 is made up of 14 amino acids. Germline lookup yields CDR1 SGHRS and CDR2 YFSETQ. The germline V and J ends were trimmed by 0 bases and 5 bases, with 11 bases remaining between them. This chain's CDR3 is CASSLATGGTEAFF. The DNA for the CDR3 is TGCGCCAGCAGCTTGGCGACAGGAGGTACTGAAGCTTTCTTT.

V is TRBV6-5 and J is TRBJ2-7; the match to TRBD1 covers 7 bases. The CDR3 extends over 16 amino acids. Germline V gene data show CDR1 as MNHEY and CDR2 as SVGAGI. Trimming cost V 2 bases and J 5 bases; bases outside gene matches: 12. The CDR3 coding sequence is TGTGCCAGCAGTTACCTGGACAGGTTCCATAGGGACGAGCAGTACTTC. This encodes CASSYLDRFHRDEQYF.